This entry lists 8 T cell receptor beta chains sequenced from one sample in a study of blood T cell repertoires in COVID-19. Here immunoSEQ multiplex PCR was the method, and the copy in TCRdb shows in-frame clones only, minus some. The data hold around 140,000 clones, with 60% to 85% observed a single time. The sequencing input was peripheral blood. The source is a woman aged 80 or over with active or convalescent COVID-19.

This clone was seen just once. The chain joins TRBV30 to TRBJ1-1; TRBD1 is a possible D gene (6 bases). The CDR3 length is 10 residues. Germline V gene lookup returns CDR1 GTSNPN and CDR2 SVGIG (reference sequence). Trimming took off 4 bases at V and 9 bases at J, with 9 bases between the two ends. The CDR3 nucleotides are TGTGCCTGGACCGGGACAAAAGCTTTCTTT. It codes for CAWTGTKAFF.

The chain is built from TRBV12-3 or TRBV12-4 and TRBJ2-5; D call uncertain. With 6 bases removed from V and 4 bases from J, the gap between germline ends came to 9 bases. This CDR3 region has 12 residues. CDR3 nucleotide sequence: TGTGCCAGCAGCCTCTCCGGAGAGACCCAGTACTTC. Its translation is CASSLSGETQYF.

J is TRBJ1-4 and V is TRBV3-1 (or the pseudogene TRBV3-2), with TRBD1 matching 9 bases. Germline V CDR1 and CDR2: LGHDT, YNNKEL (reference sequence). There are 16 residues in the CDR3. V trimming: 1 base; J trimming: 4 bases; junction bases outside the gene matches: 4. CDR3 sequence: CASSQGQGGFNEKLFF. CDR3 coding DNA: TGTGCCAGCAGCCAAGGACAGGGGGGCTTTAATGAAAAACTGTTTTTT.

The V gene is TRBV11-2, the J gene TRBJ2-1, with TRBD2 matching over 9 bases. The CDR3 is 15 amino acids. V lost 3 bases to trimming and J lost 5 bases; unmatched junction nucleotides: 5. Germline-derived CDR1 and CDR2 are SGHAT and FQNNGV. Here the CDR3 reads CASSLPSGANNEQFF. DNA of the CDR3: TGTGCCAGCAGCTTGCCTAGCGGGGCAAACAATGAGCAGTTCTTC.

This clone turned up a few times. This chain uses TRBV28 with TRBJ1-3; possibly TRBD1 for D (6 bases). The V gene lost 4 bases and the J gene lost 6 bases, with 10 bases spanning the gap. The CDR3 is 13 amino acids. Looked up from germline, CDR1 is MDHEN and CDR2 is SYDVKM. The CDR3 DNA is TGTGCCAGCAGTTCACAGGGTGCAAACACCATATATTTT. This codes for CASSSQGANTIYF.

This clone was detected a few times. The CDR3 protein is CASSQATGGSGEQFF. In DNA form, the CDR3 reads TGTGCCAGCAGCCAAGCTACAGGGGGATCTGGTGAGCAGTTCTTC. The chain couples TRBV4-2 to TRBJ2-1; 8 nucleotides line up with TRBD1. Germline CDR1 reads LGHNA; CDR2 reads YNFKEQ. The ends lost 1 base at V and 9 bases at J; junction bases unmatched: 8. The CDR3 spans 15 residues.

V and J are TRBV4-2 and TRBJ1-1; D gene ambiguous. Germline V gene data show CDR1 as LGHNA and CDR2 as YNFKEQ. The CDR3 runs 14 residues. V lost 0 bases to trimming and J lost 1 base, with 6 bases between them. The DNA of the CDR3 is TGTGCCAGCAGCCAAGAAGGAGGGAACACTGAAGCTTTCTTT. The encoded protein is CASSQEGGNTEAFF.

The chain uses TRBV3-1 (or the pseudogene TRBV3-2) and TRBJ1-4; 9 nucleotides agree with TRBD1. Germline lookup yields CDR1 LGHDT and CDR2 YNNKEL (reference sequence). V lost 2 bases, J lost 4 bases, and 2 bases stayed unmatched. This CDR3 contains 15 residues. CDR3 region: CASSQTGGGNEKLFF. CDR3 nucleotides: TGTGCCAGCAGCCAAACAGGGGGCGGTAATGAAAAACTGTTTTTT.